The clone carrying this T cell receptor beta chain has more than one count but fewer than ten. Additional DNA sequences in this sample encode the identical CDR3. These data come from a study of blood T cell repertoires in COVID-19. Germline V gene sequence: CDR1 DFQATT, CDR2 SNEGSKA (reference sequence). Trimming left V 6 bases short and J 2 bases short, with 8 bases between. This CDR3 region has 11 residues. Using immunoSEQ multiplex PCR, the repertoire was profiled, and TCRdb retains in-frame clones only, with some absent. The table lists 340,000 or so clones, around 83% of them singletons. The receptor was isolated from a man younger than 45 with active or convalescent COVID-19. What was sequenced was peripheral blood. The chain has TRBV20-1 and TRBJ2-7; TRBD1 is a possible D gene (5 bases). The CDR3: CSARTTYEQYF. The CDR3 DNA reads TGCAGTGCCCGGACAACCTACGAGCAGTACTTC.